The clone carrying this T cell receptor beta chain has at least ten counts. The CDR3 spans 15 residues. Between the trimmed V and J ends, which lost 0 bases and 5 bases, there was a span of 13 bases. Germline V gives CDR1 MGHRA, CDR2 YSYEKL. These data are taken from a study of T cells after yellow fever vaccination. Using its own MiXCR run on the 5' RACE reads, TCRdb lists one record per CDR3 protein. The sample includes about 200,000 distinct CDR3 sequences, 3% to 3.5% seen only once; the top ten take under 3.5%. V and J are TRBV4-1 and TRBJ2-5; the D gene could be TRBD1 or TRBD2 (5 bases each). Sequencing was performed on CD4+ T cells sorted from PBMCs, taken 10 days after the yellow fever booster vaccination. The sequence came from a man younger than 30 who received the YFV17D yellow fever vaccine. The DNA for the CDR3 is TGCGCCAGCAGCCAAGAATATTGGGGGTGGGAGACCCAGTACTTC. Its protein is CASSQEYWGWETQYF.